This note documents a single TCR beta chain sequence. The sample originates from a study of blood T cell repertoires in COVID-19. Study in general: Both acute and convalescent COVID-19 samples were obtained from the United States, Italy and Spain. Nucleic acid was either cDNA or gDNA, and it came from T cells, B-cell-depleted T cells, or PBMCs.

In the authors' methods: How many nucleated cells were present was estimated from reference gene primer amplification. Only in-frame clones appear in the TCRdb table, and some are missing; sequencing was by immunoSEQ multiplex PCR. D and trimming were read from the DNA, whereas the V and J calls and clone size are those reported in that table. The sample contains approximately 46,000 clones, approximately 89% of which appear only once. The CDR3 runs to 16 residues. V was clipped by 5 bases and J by 2 bases, with 17 bases between them. In germline, CDR1 is LNHDA, CDR2 SQIVND (reference sequence). The chain couples TRBV19 to TRBJ2-3, with a tentative D call TRBD2 (6 bases). This receptor was identified in a man aged 60 to 69 with active or convalescent COVID-19. The source material was peripheral blood. The DNA for the CDR3 is TGTGCCAGTAGTCATCCTGGACGGGAGAACACAGATACGCAGTATTTT. This codes for CASSHPGRENTDTQYF.